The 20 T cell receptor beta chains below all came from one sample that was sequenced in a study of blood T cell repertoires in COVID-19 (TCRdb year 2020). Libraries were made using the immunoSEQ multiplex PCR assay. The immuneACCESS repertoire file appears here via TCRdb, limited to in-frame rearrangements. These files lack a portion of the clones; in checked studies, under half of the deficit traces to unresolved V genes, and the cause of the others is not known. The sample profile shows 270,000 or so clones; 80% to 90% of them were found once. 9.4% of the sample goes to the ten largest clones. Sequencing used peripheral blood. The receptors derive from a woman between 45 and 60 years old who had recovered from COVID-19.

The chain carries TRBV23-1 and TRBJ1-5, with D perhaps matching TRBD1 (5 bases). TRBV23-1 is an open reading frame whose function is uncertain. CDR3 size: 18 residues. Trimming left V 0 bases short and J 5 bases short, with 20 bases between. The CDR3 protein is CASSQSGRRGVRDQPQHF. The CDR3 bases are TGCGCCAGCAGTCAATCGGGACGGCGCGGGGTCCGGGATCAGCCCCAGCATTTT.

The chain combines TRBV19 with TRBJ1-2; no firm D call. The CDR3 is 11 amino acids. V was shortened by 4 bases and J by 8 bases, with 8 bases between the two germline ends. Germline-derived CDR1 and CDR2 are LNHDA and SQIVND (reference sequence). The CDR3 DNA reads TGTGCCAGTAGTAAAAATCGGGGCTACACCTTC. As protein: CASSKNRGYTF.

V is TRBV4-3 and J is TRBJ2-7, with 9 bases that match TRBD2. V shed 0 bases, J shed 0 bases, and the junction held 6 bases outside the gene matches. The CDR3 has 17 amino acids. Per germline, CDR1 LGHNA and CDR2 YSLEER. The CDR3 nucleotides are TGCGCCAGCAGCCAAGATAGCGGGAGACAGTACTCCTACGAGCAGTACTTC. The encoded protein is CASSQDSGRQYSYEQYF.

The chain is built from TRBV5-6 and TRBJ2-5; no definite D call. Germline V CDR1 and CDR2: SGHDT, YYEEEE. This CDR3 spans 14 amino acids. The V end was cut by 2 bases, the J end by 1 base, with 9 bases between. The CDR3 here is CASSFTTTQETQYF. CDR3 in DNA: TGTGCCAGCAGCTTTACTACAACCCAAGAGACCCAGTACTTC.

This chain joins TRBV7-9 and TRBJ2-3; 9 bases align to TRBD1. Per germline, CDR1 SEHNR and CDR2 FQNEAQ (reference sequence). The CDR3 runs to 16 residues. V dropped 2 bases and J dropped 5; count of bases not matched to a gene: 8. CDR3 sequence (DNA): TGTGCCAGCAGCTTATCGAGACAGGGGGTTGGAGATACGCAGTATTTT. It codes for CASSLSRQGVGDTQYF.

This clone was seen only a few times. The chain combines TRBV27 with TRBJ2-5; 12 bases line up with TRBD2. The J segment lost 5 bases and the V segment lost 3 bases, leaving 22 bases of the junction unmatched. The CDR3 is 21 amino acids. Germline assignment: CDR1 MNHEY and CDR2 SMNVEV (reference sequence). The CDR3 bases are TGTGCCAGCAGTTTTCGCGCGCCCCTCTTTGCGACTAGCGGGGGCGGGGAGACCCAGTACTTC. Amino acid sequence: CASSFRAPLFATSGGGETQYF.

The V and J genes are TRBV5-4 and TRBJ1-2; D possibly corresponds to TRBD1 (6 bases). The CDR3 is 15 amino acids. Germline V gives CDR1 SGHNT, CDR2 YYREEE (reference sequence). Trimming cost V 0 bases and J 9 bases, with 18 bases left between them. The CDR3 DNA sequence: TGTGCCAGCAGCTTGGATAGCAGGGAGGGGGAGAGCTACACCTTC. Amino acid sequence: CASSLDSREGESYTF.

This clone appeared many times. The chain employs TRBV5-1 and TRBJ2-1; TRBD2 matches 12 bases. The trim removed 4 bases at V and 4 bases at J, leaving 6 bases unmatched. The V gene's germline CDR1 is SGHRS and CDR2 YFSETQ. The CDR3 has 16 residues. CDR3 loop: CASSTTSGGLYNEQFF. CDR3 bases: TGCGCCAGCAGCACTACTAGCGGGGGGCTTTACAATGAGCAGTTCTTC.

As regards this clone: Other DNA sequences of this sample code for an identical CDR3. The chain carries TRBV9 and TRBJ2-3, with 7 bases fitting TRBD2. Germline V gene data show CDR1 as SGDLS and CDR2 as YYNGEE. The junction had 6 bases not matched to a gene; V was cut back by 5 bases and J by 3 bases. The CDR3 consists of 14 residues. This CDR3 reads CASSLAVSTDTQYF. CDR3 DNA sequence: TGTGCCAGCAGTCTAGCGGTTAGTACAGATACGCAGTATTTT.

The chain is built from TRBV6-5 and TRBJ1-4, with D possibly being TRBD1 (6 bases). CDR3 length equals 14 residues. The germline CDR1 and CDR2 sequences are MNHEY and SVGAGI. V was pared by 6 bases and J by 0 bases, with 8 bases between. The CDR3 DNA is TGTGCCAGCAGCGCAGGGGCAACTAATGAAAAACTGTTTTTT. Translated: CASSAGATNEKLFF.

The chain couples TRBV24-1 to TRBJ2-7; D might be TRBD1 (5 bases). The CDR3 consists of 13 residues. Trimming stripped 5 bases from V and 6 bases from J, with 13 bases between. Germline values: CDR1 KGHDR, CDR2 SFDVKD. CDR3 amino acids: CATSAEQGIEQYF. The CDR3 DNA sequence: TGTGCCACCAGTGCTGAGCAGGGCATCGAGCAGTACTTC.

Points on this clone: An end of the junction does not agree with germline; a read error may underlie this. The CDR3 bases are TGTGCCAGCAAGGGGAGGCCCACTAGTGAAAAACTGTTTTTT. This sequence encodes CASKGRPTSEKLFF. The gene calls are TRBV2 and TRBJ1-4; perhaps TRBD1 as D (5 bases). CDR3 size: 14 residues. Germline assignment: CDR1 SNHLY and CDR2 FYNNEI.

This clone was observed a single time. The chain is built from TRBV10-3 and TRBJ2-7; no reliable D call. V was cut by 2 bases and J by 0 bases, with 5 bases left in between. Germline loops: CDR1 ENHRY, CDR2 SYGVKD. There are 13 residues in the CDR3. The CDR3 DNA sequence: TGTGCCATCAGTGAGGAGAACTCCTACGAGCAGTACTTC. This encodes CAISEENSYEQYF.

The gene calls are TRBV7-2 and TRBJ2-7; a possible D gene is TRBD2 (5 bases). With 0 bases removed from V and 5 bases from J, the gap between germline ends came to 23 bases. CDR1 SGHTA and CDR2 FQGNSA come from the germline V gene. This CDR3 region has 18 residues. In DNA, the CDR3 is TGTGCCAGCAGCTTAGCGCTCTTCCGGGATCCGGTGTTGAACGAGCAGTACTTC. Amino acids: CASSLALFRDPVLNEQYF.

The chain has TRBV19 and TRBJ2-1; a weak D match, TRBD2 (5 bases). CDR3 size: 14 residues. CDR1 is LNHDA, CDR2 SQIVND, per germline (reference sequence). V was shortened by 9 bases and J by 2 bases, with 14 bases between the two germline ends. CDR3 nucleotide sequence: TGTGCCAGCTCTTCGGGGTTTCCCTACAATGAGCAGTTCTTC. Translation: CASSSGFPYNEQFF.

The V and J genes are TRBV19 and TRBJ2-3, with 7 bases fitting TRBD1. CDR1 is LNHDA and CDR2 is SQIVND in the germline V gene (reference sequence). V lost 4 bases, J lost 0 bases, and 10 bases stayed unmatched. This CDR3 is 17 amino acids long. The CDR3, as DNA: TGTGCCAGTAGTAGAGGGGGCTGGGACACAAGCACAGATACGCAGTATTTT. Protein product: CASSRGGWDTSTDTQYF.

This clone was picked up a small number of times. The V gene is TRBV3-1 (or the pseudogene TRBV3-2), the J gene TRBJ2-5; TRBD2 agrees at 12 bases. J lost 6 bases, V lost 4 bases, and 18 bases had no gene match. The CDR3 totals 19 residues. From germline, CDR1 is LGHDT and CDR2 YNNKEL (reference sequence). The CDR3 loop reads CASSPTSGGFPGTVKTQYF. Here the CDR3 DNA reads TGTGCCAGCAGCCCGACTAGCGGGGGCTTTCCCGGGACGGTAAAGACCCAGTACTTC.

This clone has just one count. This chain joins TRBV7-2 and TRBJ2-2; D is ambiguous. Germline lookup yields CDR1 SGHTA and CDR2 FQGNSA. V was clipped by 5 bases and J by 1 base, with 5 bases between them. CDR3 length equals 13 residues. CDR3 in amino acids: CASSGLNTGELFF. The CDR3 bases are TGTGCCAGCAGCGGGCTGAACACCGGGGAGCTGTTTTTT.

CDR3 in amino acids: CASSLASGGSYEQYF. In DNA, the CDR3 is TGTGCCAGCAGCCTTGCTAGCGGGGGCTCCTACGAGCAGTACTTC. The chain is built from TRBV7-2 and TRBJ2-7, with 10 bases identical to TRBD2. The ends lost 5 bases at V and 0 bases at J; junction bases unmatched: 4. Germline V lookup: CDR1 SGHTA, CDR2 FQGNSA. The CDR3 sequence is 15 residues long. Full variable domain (remainder filled in from reference TRBV7-2 and TRBJ2-7): GAGVSQSPSNKVTEKGKDVELRCDPISGHTALYWYRQSLGQGLEFLIYFQGNSAPDKSGLPSDRFSAERTGGSVSTLTIQRTQQEDSAVYLCASSLASGGSYEQYFGPGTRLTVT.

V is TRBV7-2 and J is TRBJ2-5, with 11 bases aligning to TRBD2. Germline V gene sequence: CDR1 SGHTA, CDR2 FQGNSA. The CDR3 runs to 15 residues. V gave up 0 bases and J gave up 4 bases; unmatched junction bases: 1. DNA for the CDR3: TGTGCCAGCAGCTTAGCACTAGCGGGAGTAGAGACCCAGTACTTC. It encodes CASSLALAGVETQYF.